This T cell receptor beta chain came from a study of OX40 agonist ivuxolimab in advanced cancers. Germline CDR1 is MGHRA and CDR2 is YSYEKL. The CDR3 length is 17 residues. V was trimmed by 0 bases and J by 7 bases, leaving 18 bases between them. TCRdb's table, derived via immunoSEQ multiplex PCR, lists solely in-frame clones and lacks some. The data hold tens of thousands of clones, with about 81% observed a single time. Study results and caveats: Within 6 weeks, CD4+ and CD8+ blood T cells expanded clonally at 0.1 to 3.0 mg/kg.

This clone is classed as medium-sized. As yet, its antigen is unknown. This specimen consisted of CD4+ or CD8+ T cells sorted from blood, obtained in a trial of the OX40 agonist ivuxolimab. This receptor was obtained from an adult with an advanced solid tumor such as melanoma, head and neck, liver or kidney cancer. V is TRBV4-1 and J is TRBJ1-4, with unresolved D. The CDR3: CASSQDAMGLPREKLFF. CDR3 bases: TGCGCCAGCAGCCAAGATGCTATGGGATTACCTCGTGAAAAACTGTTTTTT.